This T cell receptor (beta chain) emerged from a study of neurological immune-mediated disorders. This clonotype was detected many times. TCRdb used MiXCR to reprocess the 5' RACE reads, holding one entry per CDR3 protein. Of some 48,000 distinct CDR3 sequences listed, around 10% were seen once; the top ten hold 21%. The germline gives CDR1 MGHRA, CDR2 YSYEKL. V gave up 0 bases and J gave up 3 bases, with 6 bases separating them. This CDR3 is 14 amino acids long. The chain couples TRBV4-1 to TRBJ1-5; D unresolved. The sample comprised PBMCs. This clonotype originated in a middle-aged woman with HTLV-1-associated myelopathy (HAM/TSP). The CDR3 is CASSQEWNNQPQHF. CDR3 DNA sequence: TGCGCCAGCAGCCAAGAATGGAACAATCAGCCCCAGCATTTT.